This is a list of T cell receptor beta chains from one sample in a study of blood T cell repertoires in COVID-19. The table came from immunoSEQ multiplex PCR; TCRdb's copy has only in-frame clones and leaves some out. The repertoire holds roughly 300,000 clones, with around 87% as singletons. The sequencing sample was made of peripheral blood. These receptors came from a woman in her fifties or sixties who had recovered from COVID-19. The CDR3 runs from the conserved cysteine through the conserved F or W. The D gene is left open where the match is weak. Size values are once, few and many counts, or a class for expanded clones, and some rows have none.

abundance: -; j_gene: TRBJ2-1; d_gene: TRBD2; v_gene: TRBV28; CDR3aa: CASSPGGLAGVNEQFF; CDR3nt: TGTGCCAGCAGTCCGGGCGGACTAGCGGGAGTCAATGAGCAGTTCTTC
abundance: -; j_gene: TRBJ2-1; d_gene: -; v_gene: TRBV4-3; CDR3aa: CASSQDLAGPEQFF; CDR3nt: TGCGCCAGCAGCCAAGATCTCGCGGGGCCCGAGCAGTTCTTC
abundance: -; j_gene: TRBJ1-1; d_gene: TRBD1; v_gene: TRBV11-2; CDR3aa: CASSRRTGANTEAFF; CDR3nt: TGTGCCAGCAGTCGAAGGACAGGGGCGAACACTGAAGCTTTCTTT
abundance: -; j_gene: TRBJ2-3; d_gene: TRBD2; v_gene: TRBV28; CDR3aa: CASSSPGLDTDTQYF; CDR3nt: TGTGCCAGCAGTTCACCGGGACTAGATACAGATACGCAGTATTTT
abundance: -; j_gene: TRBJ2-7; d_gene: TRBD2; v_gene: TRBV10-3; CDR3aa: CAIRGLSGGEQYF; CDR3nt: TGTGCCATCAGGGGACTAAGCGGGGGCGAGCAGTACTTC
abundance: -; j_gene: TRBJ1-3; d_gene: TRBD1; v_gene: TRBV5-4; CDR3aa: CASSTGTGVGNTIYF; CDR3nt: TGTGCCAGCAGCACCGGGACAGGGGTCGGAAACACCATATATTTT
abundance: -; j_gene: TRBJ2-5; d_gene: TRBD2; v_gene: TRBV18; CDR3aa: CASSPLLAGVETQYF; CDR3nt: TGTGCCAGCTCACCACTTCTAGCGGGGGTGGAGACCCAGTACTTC
abundance: -; j_gene: TRBJ1-1; d_gene: TRBD1; v_gene: TRBV10-1; CDR3aa: CASIVDRYNTEAFF; CDR3nt: TGCGCCAGCATTGTGGACAGGTATAACACTGAAGCTTTCTTT
abundance: -; j_gene: TRBJ1-1; d_gene: TRBD1; v_gene: TRBV7-2; CDR3aa: CASNETATGGTEAFF; CDR3nt: TGTGCCAGCAACGAAACCGCAACAGGGGGGACTGAAGCTTTCTTT
abundance: -; j_gene: TRBJ2-5; d_gene: -; v_gene: TRBV10-3; CDR3aa: CAISAGAQETQYF; CDR3nt: TGTGCCATCAGTGCAGGGGCCCAAGAGACCCAGTACTTC
abundance: few; j_gene: TRBJ2-7; d_gene: -; v_gene: TRBV19; CDR3aa: CASSQGSSGPSYEQYF; CDR3nt: TGTGCCAGTAGCCAAGGGTCAAGCGGACCTTCCTACGAGCAGTACTTC
abundance: -; j_gene: TRBJ2-7; d_gene: -; v_gene: TRBV7-2; CDR3aa: CASSLARGYEQYF; CDR3nt: TGTGCCAGCAGCTTAGCCCGGGGTTACGAGCAGTACTTC
abundance: -; j_gene: TRBJ1-3; d_gene: -; v_gene: TRBV29-1; CDR3aa: CSVEEGTGNTIYF; CDR3nt: TGCAGCGTTGAGGAGGGCACTGGAAACACCATATATTTT
abundance: -; j_gene: TRBJ2-6; d_gene: -; v_gene: TRBV9; CDR3aa: CASSARGGVSWANVLTF; CDR3nt: TGTGCCAGCAGCGCCAGAGGGGGTGTCTCCTGGGCCAACGTCCTGACTTTC
abundance: -; j_gene: TRBJ1-2; d_gene: TRBD1; v_gene: TRBV30; CDR3aa: CAWRGQDYGYTF; CDR3nt: TGTGCCTGGAGGGGACAGGACTATGGCTACACCTTC
abundance: few; j_gene: TRBJ1-1; d_gene: -; v_gene: TRBV10-3; CDR3aa: CATSNQGNTEAFF; CDR3nt: TGTGCCACCTCCAACCAGGGGAACACTGAAGCTTTCTTT
abundance: -; j_gene: TRBJ2-1; d_gene: -; v_gene: TRBV5-1; CDR3aa: CASSLEAGRDEQFF; CDR3nt: TGCGCCAGCAGCTTGGAGGCGGGACGGGATGAGCAGTTCTTC
abundance: many; j_gene: TRBJ1-2; d_gene: -; v_gene: TRBV10-1; CDR3aa: CASSEFRSNGYTF; CDR3nt: TGCGCCAGCAGTGAATTCCGGAGCAATGGCTACACCTTC
abundance: -; j_gene: TRBJ1-1; d_gene: -; v_gene: TRBV4-1; CDR3aa: CASSQDLPGTYGSEAFF; CDR3nt: TGCGCCAGCAGCCAAGATCTTCCCGGGACATATGGGAGTGAAGCTTTCTTT
abundance: -; j_gene: TRBJ2-7; d_gene: -; v_gene: TRBV3-1/TRBV3-2; CDR3aa: CASSQEGLFIYEQYF; CDR3nt: TGTGCCAGCAGCCAAGAGGGCCTTTTCATCTACGAGCAGTACTTC
abundance: few; j_gene: TRBJ1-5; d_gene: -; v_gene: TRBV19; CDR3aa: CASNGGQNQPQHF; CDR3nt: TGTGCCAGTAACGGCGGACAAAATCAGCCCCAGCATTTT
abundance: -; j_gene: TRBJ1-2; d_gene: TRBD1; v_gene: TRBV29-1; CDR3aa: CSVQAQGVIF; CDR3nt: TGCAGCGTCCAAGCGCAGGGGGTGATCTTC
abundance: -; j_gene: TRBJ1-5; d_gene: -; v_gene: TRBV28; CDR3aa: CASRPDRRSQPQHF; CDR3nt: TGTGCCAGCAGACCCGACAGAAGGAGCCAGCCCCAGCATTTT
abundance: few; j_gene: TRBJ2-4; d_gene: -; v_gene: TRBV3-1/TRBV3-2; CDR3aa: CASSQEAGMDRFPDNIQYF; CDR3nt: TGTGCCAGCAGCCAAGAGGCAGGGATGGACCGCTTTCCGGATAACATTCAGTACTTC
abundance: -; j_gene: TRBJ2-7; d_gene: TRBD2; v_gene: TRBV11-2; CDR3aa: CASSFGLAGTYEQYF; CDR3nt: TGTGCCAGCAGCTTCGGACTAGCGGGGACCTACGAGCAGTACTTC
abundance: -; j_gene: TRBJ2-7; d_gene: -; v_gene: TRBV7-2; CDR3aa: CASSPPGDYEQYF; CDR3nt: TGTGCCAGCAGCCCCCCGGGTGACTACGAGCAGTACTTC
abundance: -; j_gene: TRBJ1-1; d_gene: -; v_gene: TRBV9; CDR3aa: CASSPSGQANTEAFF; CDR3nt: TGTGCCAGCAGCCCCAGCGGGCAGGCCAACACTGAAGCTTTCTTT
abundance: -; j_gene: TRBJ2-7; d_gene: -; v_gene: TRBV10-3; CDR3aa: CAISGEGGLRYEQYF; CDR3nt: TGTGCCATCAGTGGAGAAGGGGGTTTGAGATACGAGCAGTACTTC
abundance: once; j_gene: TRBJ2-3; d_gene: TRBD1; v_gene: TRBV6-5; CDR3aa: CASRRQGQDTQYF; CDR3nt: TGTGCCAGCAGAAGACAGGGGCAAGATACGCAGTATTTT
abundance: -; j_gene: TRBJ2-6; d_gene: TRBD1; v_gene: TRBV7-9; CDR3aa: CASSPTTGARSGANVLTF; CDR3nt: TGTGCCAGCAGCCCGACGACAGGGGCCCGCTCTGGGGCCAACGTCCTGACTTTC
abundance: -; j_gene: TRBJ2-3; d_gene: TRBD1; v_gene: TRBV6-5; CDR3aa: CASRGQGADTQYF; CDR3nt: TGTGCCAGCAGGGGACAGGGGGCAGATACGCAGTATTTT
abundance: -; j_gene: TRBJ2-5; d_gene: -; v_gene: TRBV5-1; CDR3aa: CASSSNTGQETQYF; CDR3nt: TGCGCCAGCAGCTCCAATACAGGGCAAGAGACCCAGTACTTC
abundance: -; j_gene: TRBJ2-2; d_gene: -; v_gene: TRBV7-8; CDR3aa: CASSAGLAGELFF; CDR3nt: TGTGCCAGCAGCGCAGGGTTAGCCGGGGAGCTGTTTTTT